This T cell receptor beta chain was sequenced during a study of T cell responses to AZD1222 COVID-19 vaccine. Study-wide results and caveats: Regions 160-218 and 743-854 dominated among vaccine-associated CD4 TCRs spanning spike. Clonal diversity was possibly underestimated; the donors were predominantly white British and more often female. Only a handful of AZD1222 recipients were seropositive at baseline.

TCRdb's table, derived via immunoSEQ multiplex PCR, lists solely in-frame clones and lacks some. The table has 150,000 to 200,000 clones, around 94% seen once. The V end was cut by 3 bases, the J end by 0 bases, with 7 bases between. The CDR3 is made up of 14 amino acids. Germline V gene lookup returns CDR1 LNHDA and CDR2 SQIVND (reference sequence). Comment on this clone: Antigen unknown.

This material consisted of peripheral blood, taken on day 0 of AZD1222 vaccination. The chain couples TRBV19 to TRBJ2-3; D not certain. The sequence came from an adult in good health. CDR3 sequence: CASSIAQSTDTQYF. The CDR3 nucleotides read TGTGCCAGTAGTATTGCTCAGAGCACAGATACGCAGTATTTT.